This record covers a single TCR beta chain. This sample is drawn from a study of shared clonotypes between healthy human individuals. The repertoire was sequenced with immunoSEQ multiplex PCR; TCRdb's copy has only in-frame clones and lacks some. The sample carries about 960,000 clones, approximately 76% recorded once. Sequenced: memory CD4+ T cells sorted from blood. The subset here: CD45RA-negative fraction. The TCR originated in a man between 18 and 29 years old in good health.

The CDR3 protein is CAISDRPTDTQYF. The DNA of the CDR3 is TGTGCCATTTCGGACCGACCCACAGATACGCAGTATTTT. The chain links TRBV19 to TRBJ2-3; no definite D call. Trimming removed 10 bases at V and 2 bases at J, with 13 bases between. The CDR3 is made up of 13 amino acids. From germline, CDR1 is LNHDA and CDR2 SQIVND (reference sequence).